This note documents a single T cell receptor (beta chain) sequence. This receptor's antigen is unknown. No base-level quality is on record; no much larger clone is a single base apart. RNA was extracted using the RNeasy kit, and about 0.45 to 1 ug of the RNA was reverse transcribed with random hexamers. The immunoSEQ multiplex PCR assay, covering 54 Vbeta and 13 Jbeta segments, was used to amplify TCR beta CDR3 regions. Bias from PCR amplification was corrected by using a synthetic template baseline for primer optimization and for computational correction. For the original study's pipeline: Reads were annotated to V, D and J genes according to IMGT and were analyzed with immunoSEQ Analyzer, with only productive sequences retained. Clonality was computed as one minus Shannon entropy normalized by log2 of the number of productive unique sequences. For each patient and control, public and private clones were evaluated among the 100 most prevalent clones. Susac-specific clones were defined as absent from healthy and MS cohorts, 850 to 1,300 published viral clones and other ImmuneACCESS disease sequences. In TCRdb, the public reads were trimmed at Q25 with fastp and aligned with MiXCR, with productive beta chains retained. Rows with one shared CDR3 protein collapse into an entry with the most common genes and DNA. It is TCRdb's table, rather than the study itself, that gives the V and J calls and clone size. The sample table holds 400,000 to 550,000 distinct CDR3 sequences, of which more than 80% were seen once. Of the sample, 0.09% to 0.15% is held by the ten largest clones.

The data derive from a study of CD8 T cells in Susac syndrome (dated by TCRdb to 2018 to 2020). About the investigation overall: Repertoire sequencing was used to test whether CD8+ T cell activation and differentiation in Susac syndrome was antigen driven. The clonality of the CD8+ T cell repertoire was compared across over 10 healthy donors, around 14 Susac syndrome patients and under 19 multiple sclerosis patients. Study-wide conclusions, independent of this receptor: The TCR sequencing and HLA analysis was acknowledged to have included a relatively small number of individuals.

Trimming takes 1 base from V and 6 bases from J, and the germline ends sit 10 bases apart. From a lookup of the germline V gene, CDR1 and CDR2 are MNHNS and SASEGT. Including the terminal cysteine and phenylalanine, the CDR3 comprises 14 residues. Only the CDR3 region is kept as DNA, spanning 42 bases read in frame from base 1. Peripheral blood CD8+ and CD4+ T cells from healthy donors, Susac syndrome patients and multiple sclerosis patients were profiled using high-throughput TCR beta sequencing. Treatment-naive patients with stable or active relapsing-remitting disease fulfilling revised McDonald criteria were used as multiple sclerosis controls. Bulk CD8+ and CD4+ T cells were purified magnetically by negative isolation, whereas CD8+ TEMRA cells were enriched by FACS. Blood was drawn into EDTA tubes, processed within 24 hours, and PBMCs were isolated by density gradient centrifugation. PBMCs destined for TCR sequencing were cryopreserved in liquid nitrogen and later thawed in a 37 °C water bath. The sorted or isolated CD4+, CD8+ and CD8+ TEMRA cells reached a purity of at least 90%.

This sequence originates from a human donor with multiple sclerosis. The sample taken for sequencing was CD8+ T cells from PBMCs. The chain uses TRBV6-1 and TRBJ2-4; a tentative D call is TRBD1 (5 bases match). The CDR3 here reads CASSEGPRGNIQYF. Read as DNA, the sequence is TGTGCCAGCAGTGAAGGACCTAGGGGAAACATTCAGTACTTC.